This TCR beta chain was recovered during a study of cytomegalovirus exposure and HLA in healthy donors. Study-wide points: Specificity of a few CMV-associated chains for CMV antigens was verified in vitro. The study designated 150 or so TCR beta chains cytomegalovirus-associated. For most TCR sequences rarity was the rule, although some public TCRs occurred in many donors.

TCRdb's table, derived via immunoSEQ multiplex PCR, lists solely in-frame clones and lacks some. This sample has about 160,000 clones, with 95% to 96% found just once. The donors belonged to the roughly 130-subject validation cohort, separate from the roughly 710-subject first cohort. This clone was detected once. Its antigen is not known. V dropped 6 bases and J dropped 6 bases, with 15 bases sitting between them. Germline V gene sequence: CDR1 SGHTA, CDR2 FQGNSA. The CDR3 has 13 residues. The origin of this receptor is a woman aged 18-29 years in good health and CMV-seronegative. Material: PBMCs. The chain has TRBV7-2 and TRBJ2-7, with D possibly matching TRBD1 (5 bases). CDR3 sequence reads: CASRYVQGREQYF. The DNA for the CDR3 is TGTGCCAGCAGATACGTCCAGGGTCGCGAGCAGTACTTC.